These 17 T cell receptor beta chains were sequenced from one sample in a study of blood T cell repertoires in COVID-19. Clones were sequenced by immunoSEQ multiplex PCR, and TCRdb holds only the in-frame ones, with some missing. The profile covers 100,000 to 150,000 clones, with approximately 85% appearing a single time and roughly 5.4% taken by the ten largest. Sequencing was performed on peripheral blood. All receptors derive from a human donor in a cohort sampled during active COVID-19.

Details on this clone: At one of its ends the junction is not consistent with the germline gene, which may arise from a read error. The V gene is TRBV7-7, the J gene TRBJ2-2, with a possible D match to TRBD1 (5 bases). The CDR3 runs 16 residues. Germline V gene data show CDR1 as SSHAT and CDR2 as FNYEAQ (reference sequence). CDR3 in amino acids: CASSLSVGVNTGELFF. The CDR3 DNA sequence: TGTGCTAGCAGCTTGTCTGTAGGGGTAAACACCGGGGAGCTGTTTTTT.

The chain couples TRBV28 to TRBJ1-5; 7 nucleotides match TRBD1. Per the germline V gene, CDR1 is MDHEN and CDR2 is SYDVKM. The CDR3 is 15 amino acids. J lost 7 bases, V lost 4 bases, and 10 bases had no gene match. The DNA for the CDR3 is TGTGCCAGCAGTTCAACAGGGGCCGGGGGCCAGCCCCAGCATTTT. It codes for CASSSTGAGGQPQHF. Full variable domain (outside the CDR3, taken from reference TRBV28 and TRBJ1-5): DVKVTQSSRYLVKRTGEKVFLECVQDMDHENMFWYRQDPGLGLRLIYFSYDVKMKEKGDIPEGYSVSREKKERFSLILESASTNQTSMYLCASSSTGAGGQPQHFGDGTRLSIL.

The chain employs TRBV5-1 and TRBJ1-1, with 8 nucleotides matching TRBD1. The CDR3 has 16 residues. V lost 4 bases, J lost 2 bases, and 10 bases stayed unmatched. Germline loops: CDR1 SGHRS, CDR2 YFSETQ. The CDR3 sequence is CASSQDDRGYNTEAFF. DNA for the CDR3: TGCGCCAGCAGCCAAGACGACAGGGGATATAACACTGAAGCTTTCTTT.

A few counts support this clone. The chain couples TRBV19 to TRBJ2-7; possibly TRBD2 for D (6 bases). The CDR3 has 16 residues. Trimming removed 1 base at V and 4 bases at J, with 17 bases between. The germline V gene encodes CDR1 LNHDA and CDR2 SQIVND (reference sequence). CDR3 amino acids: CASSIVWGTREYEQYF. The CDR3 region has the DNA TGTGCCAGTAGTATAGTTTGGGGGACGCGGGAATACGAGCAGTACTTC.

This clone was observed a few times. This chain uses TRBV29-1 with TRBJ1-1, with a possible D match to TRBD1 (5 bases). V was shortened by 5 bases and J by 1 base, with 8 bases between the two germline ends. The CDR3 totals 12 residues. Per the germline V gene, CDR1 is SQVTM and CDR2 is ANQGSEA. The CDR3 loop is CSVRQGNTEAFF. DNA of the CDR3: TGCAGCGTTAGGCAGGGGAACACTGAAGCTTTCTTT.

The chain recombines TRBV5-1 with TRBJ2-7; a possible D gene is TRBD1 (5 bases). The germline V gene has CDR1 SGHRS and CDR2 YFSETQ. The V gene lost 6 bases and the J gene lost 0 bases, with 7 bases spanning the gap. The CDR3 covers 12 residues. The CDR3 sequence: CASTGISYEQYF. CDR3 nucleotide sequence: TGCGCCAGCACAGGGATCTCCTACGAGCAGTACTTC.

This clone was recorded once. The rearrangement uses TRBV5-1 and TRBJ1-1; D unresolved. The germline V gene encodes CDR1 SGHRS and CDR2 YFSETQ. The CDR3 is made up of 11 amino acids. V was cut by 0 bases and J by 5 bases, with 2 bases left in between. The CDR3 is CASSLATEAFF. The DNA for the CDR3 is TGCGCCAGCAGCTTGGCTACTGAAGCTTTCTTT. The variable domain in full, with the rest retrieved from reference TRBV5-1 and TRBJ1-1, is KAGVTQTPRYLIKTRGQQVTLSCSPISGHRSVSWYQQTPGQGLQFLFEYFSETQRNKGNFPGRFSGRQFSNSRSEMNVSTLELGDSALYLCASSLATEAFFGQGTRLTVV.

The V gene is TRBV19, the J gene TRBJ2-7; 13 bases match TRBD2. Trimming at V came to 6 bases and at J to 3 bases, leaving 2 bases not matched to a gene. Germline-derived CDR1 and CDR2 are LNHDA and SQIVND (reference sequence). This CDR3 has 14 residues. CDR3 residues: CASRRTSGSYEQYF. The DNA for the CDR3 is TGTGCCAGTAGGAGGACTAGCGGGAGCTACGAGCAGTACTTC.

The V gene is TRBV11-2, the J gene TRBJ1-1; no definite D call. The CDR3 is made up of 17 amino acids. Germline V gene sequence: CDR1 SGHAT, CDR2 FQNNGV. The ends were cut back, 5 bases at V and 0 bases at J, with 19 bases in the middle. CDR3 sequence (DNA): TGTGCCAGCAGCCGGAGCCGTATTGAGGGAATGAACACTGAAGCTTTCTTT. This codes for CASSRSRIEGMNTEAFF.

This rearrangement joins TRBV27 to TRBJ1-3, with 7 bases lining up with TRBD1. The CDR3 runs to 16 residues. The germline CDR1 and CDR2 sequences are MNHEY and SMNVEV (reference sequence). Trimming cost V 0 bases and J 3 bases; bases outside gene matches: 5. Here the CDR3 DNA reads TGTGCCAGCAGTTTATCGGCAGGGGGAGGTGGAAACACCATATATTTT. Its protein product is CASSLSAGGGGNTIYF.

The rearrangement links TRBV7-2 to TRBJ1-2; D is undetermined. This CDR3 region has 14 residues. Germline V gene lookup returns CDR1 SGHTA and CDR2 FQGNSA. V gave up 6 bases and J gave up 1 base, with 12 bases separating them. The CDR3 loop reads CASRRSEINYGYTF. The CDR3 DNA follows: TGTGCCAGCAGGAGATCCGAGATTAACTATGGCTACACCTTC.

The sample holds a few counts of this clone. V is TRBV4-1 and J is TRBJ2-7; 9 nucleotides match TRBD2. The J segment lost 5 bases and the V segment lost 4 bases, leaving 12 bases of the junction unmatched. Germline V gene data show CDR1 as MGHRA and CDR2 as YSYEKL. The CDR3 has 16 amino acids. The CDR3 here is CASSPSQGLASDEQYF. CDR3 nucleotide sequence: TGCGCCAGCAGCCCGTCCCAGGGACTAGCATCCGACGAGCAGTACTTC.

This chain connects TRBV30 to TRBJ2-1; D call uncertain. The V gene lost 5 bases and the J gene lost 4 bases, with 6 bases spanning the gap. Germline V lookup: CDR1 GTSNPN, CDR2 SVGIG (reference sequence). This CDR3 is 11 amino acids long. CDR3 protein: CAWLWYNEQFF. The CDR3 DNA follows: TGTGCCTGGCTATGGTACAATGAGCAGTTCTTC.

The chain links TRBV6-5 to TRBJ1-2; D might be TRBD1 (5 bases). The ends were cut back, 8 bases at V and 6 bases at J, with 16 bases in the middle. CDR1 is MNHEY, CDR2 SVGAGI, per germline. CDR3 length equals 13 residues. DNA for the CDR3: TGTGCCAGCCGCGTGGCAGGGCTAGATGGCTACACCTTC. Protein: CASRVAGLDGYTF.

The chain combines TRBV19 with TRBJ1-2; no firm D call. Germline-derived CDR1 and CDR2 are LNHDA and SQIVND (reference sequence). The germline V and J ends were trimmed by 7 bases and 2 bases, with 17 bases remaining between them. CDR3 size: 15 residues. The CDR3 here is CASNRAIIKNYGYTF. The CDR3 nucleotides read TGTGCCAGTAACAGAGCAATTATTAAAAACTATGGCTACACCTTC. Drawing the rest from reference TRBV19 and TRBJ1-2, the complete variable domain is DGGITQSPKYLFRKEGQNVTLSCEQNLNHDAMYWYRQDPGQGLRLIYYSQIVNDFQKGDIAEGYSVSREKKESFPLTVTSAQKNPTAFYLCASNRAIIKNYGYTFGSGTRLTVV.

This clone appeared a single time. The chain is built from TRBV7-3 and TRBJ1-1; TRBD1 is a possible D gene (5 bases). CDR3 length: 14 residues. Germline V gene lookup returns CDR1 SGHTA and CDR2 FQGTGA. The V end was cut by 4 bases, the J end by 4 bases, with 13 bases between. The CDR3, as DNA: TGTGCCAGCAGCTCAATGGAGGGGAGCACTGAAGCTTTCTTT. Residues: CASSSMEGSTEAFF. Supplemented by reference TRBV7-3 and TRBJ1-1, the full variable domain reads GAGVSQTPSNKVTEKGKYVELRCDPISGHTALYWYRQSLGQGPEFLIYFQGTGAADDSGLPNDRFFAVRPEGSVSTLKIQRTERGDSAVYLCASSSMEGSTEAFFGQGTRLTVV.

The chain couples TRBV10-1 to TRBJ2-1, with a tentative D call TRBD2 (6 bases). V lost 10 bases and J lost 5, with 12 bases in between. Germline CDR1 reads WNHNN; CDR2 reads SYGVQD (reference sequence). The CDR3 runs 12 residues. The chain's CDR3 is CATAWGDNEQFF. In DNA, the CDR3 is TGCGCCACCGCCTGGGGGGACAATGAGCAGTTCTTC.